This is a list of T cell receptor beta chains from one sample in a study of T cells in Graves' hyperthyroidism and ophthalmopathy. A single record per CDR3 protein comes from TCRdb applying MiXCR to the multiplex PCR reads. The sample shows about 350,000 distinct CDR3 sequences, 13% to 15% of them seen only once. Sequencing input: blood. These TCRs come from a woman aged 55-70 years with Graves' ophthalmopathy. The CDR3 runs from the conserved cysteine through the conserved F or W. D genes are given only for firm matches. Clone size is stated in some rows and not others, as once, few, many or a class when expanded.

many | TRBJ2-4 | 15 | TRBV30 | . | TGTGCCTGGAAGGGGGAACGTCTAGCCAAAAACATTCAGTACTTC | CAWKGERLAKNIQYF
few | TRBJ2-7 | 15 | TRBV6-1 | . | TGTGCCAGCAGCCCCGATGGGGGGATTTCCTACGAGCAGTACTTC | CASSPDGGISYEQYF
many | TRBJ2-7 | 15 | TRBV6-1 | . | TGTGCCAGCAGATTCCAGGGTAGGTCGACCTACGAGCAGTACTTC | CASRFQGRSTYEQYF
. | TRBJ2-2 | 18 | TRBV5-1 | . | TGCGCCAGCAGCTCGTACCCGGGACTCTTCGAGGGAACCGGGGAGCTGTTTTTT | CASSSYPGLFEGTGELFF
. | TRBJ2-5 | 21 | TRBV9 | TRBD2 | TGTGCCAGCAGCGAAGCCCCCGAGTTCGGGACTAGCGGGAGCGGGAAAGAGACCCAGTACTTC | CASSEAPEFGTSGSGKETQYF
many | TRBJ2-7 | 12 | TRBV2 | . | TGTGCCAGCAGGTCTAGGTCCTACGAGCAGTACTTC | CASRSRSYEQYF
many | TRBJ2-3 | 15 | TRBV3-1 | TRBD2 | TGTGCCAGCAGCCAGTGGACTAGCGGCACAGATACGCAGTATTTT | CASSQWTSGTDTQYF
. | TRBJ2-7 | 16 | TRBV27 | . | TGTGCCGGCAGCTTGACTCAGGGATTGAGCTCCTACGAGCAGTACTTC | CAGSLTQGLSSYEQYF
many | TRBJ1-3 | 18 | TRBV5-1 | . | TGCGCCAGCAGCCTGCACCCACAGACAGGCCGCTCTGGAAACACCATATATTTT | CASSLHPQTGRSGNTIYF
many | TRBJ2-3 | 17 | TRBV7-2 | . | TGTGCCAGCAGCGACCTCTTAGCACAGGGTGGGTCAGATACGCAGTATTTT | CASSDLLAQGGSDTQYF
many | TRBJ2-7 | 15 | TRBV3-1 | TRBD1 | TGTGCCAGCAGCCCCCGACAGGGCGGGCCCTACGAGCAGTACTTC | CASSPRQGGPYEQYF
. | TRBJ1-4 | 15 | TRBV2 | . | TGTGCCAGCATGTCAGGCGACACAACAGGGGAAAAACTGTTTTTT | CASMSGDTTGEKLFF
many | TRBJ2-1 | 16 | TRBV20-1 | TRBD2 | TGCAGTGCTTATGGACTAGCGGGAGGTTCTTACAATGAGCAGTTCTTC | CSAYGLAGGSYNEQFF
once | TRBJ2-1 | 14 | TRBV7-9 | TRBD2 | TGTGCCAGCAGCTTCCCAGCGGGAGGCGATGAGCAGTTCTTC | CASSFPAGGDEQFF
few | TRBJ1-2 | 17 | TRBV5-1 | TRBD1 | TGCGCCAGCAGCTTGGAACGATCGGGACAGGGGCTCAATGGCTACACCTTC | CASSLERSGQGLNGYTF
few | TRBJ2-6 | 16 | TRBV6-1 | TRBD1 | TGTGCCAGCAGTAGAACCACAGGGGCTGGGGCCAACGTCCTGACTTTC | CASSRTTGAGANVLTF
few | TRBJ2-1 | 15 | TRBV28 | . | TGTGCCAGCAGACTACTAGGAGGGGGCCCCTATGAGCAGTTCTTC | CASRLLGGGPYEQFF
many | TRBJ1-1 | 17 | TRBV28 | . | TGTGCCAGCAGTTTAACTTTTACAGGGCGGAGGAACACTGAAGCTTTCTTT | CASSLTFTGRRNTEAFF
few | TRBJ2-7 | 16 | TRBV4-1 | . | TGCGCCAGCAGCCAAGATGCAGGCGGTAGCTCCTACGAGCAGTACTTC | CASSQDAGGSSYEQYF
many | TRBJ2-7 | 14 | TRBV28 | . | TGTGCCACCTCCCGGGACTGGAGCTCCTACGAGCAGTACTTC | CATSRDWSSYEQYF
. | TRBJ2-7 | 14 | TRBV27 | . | TGTGCCAGCGGCTTCCCCAGGCCTTTTGTCGAGCAGTACTTC | CASGFPRPFVEQYF
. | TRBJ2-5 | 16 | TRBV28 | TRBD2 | TGTGCCAGCAGTCCGCCCCCGGGACTAGCGGCAGAGACCCAGTACTTC | CASSPPPGLAAETQYF
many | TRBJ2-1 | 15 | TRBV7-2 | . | TGTGCCAGCAGCTTAACATCTAGTTCTTACAATGAGCAGTTCTTC | CASSLTSSSYNEQFF
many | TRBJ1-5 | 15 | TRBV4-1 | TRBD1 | TGCGCCAGCAGTTGGACAGGCAATAGCAATCAGCCCCAGCATTTT | CASSWTGNSNQPQHF
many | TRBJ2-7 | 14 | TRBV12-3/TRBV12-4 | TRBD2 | TGTGCCAGCAGTCTCAAACGGGGGGGTGGAGAGCAGTACTTC | CASSLKRGGGEQYF
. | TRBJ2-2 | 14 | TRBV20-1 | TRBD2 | TGCAGTGCTGCCCTAGCGGGACACACCGGGGAGCTGTTTTTT | CSAALAGHTGELFF
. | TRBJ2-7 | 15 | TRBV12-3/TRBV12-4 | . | TGTGCCAGCAGTTTAGCGGGAGCCTCGGCCTACGAGCAGTACTTC | CASSLAGASAYEQYF
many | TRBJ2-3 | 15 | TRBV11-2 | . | TGTGCCAGCAGCTTATACGGAACCTTCACAGATACGCAGTATTTT | CASSLYGTFTDTQYF
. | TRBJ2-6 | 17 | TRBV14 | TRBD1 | TGTGCCAGCAGCCTTTACAGGGGAGTAACTGGGGCCAACGTCCTGACTTTC | CASSLYRGVTGANVLTF
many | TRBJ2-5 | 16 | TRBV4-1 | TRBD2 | TGCGCCAGCAGCCAGGACCGGACTAGCGGGCAAGAGACCCAGTACTTC | CASSQDRTSGQETQYF
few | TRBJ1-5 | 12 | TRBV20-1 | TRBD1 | TGCAGTGCTAGCAGGGGGGTTCAGCCCCAGCATTTT | CSASRGVQPQHF
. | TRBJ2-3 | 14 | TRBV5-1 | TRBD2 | TGCGCCAGCAGCTACCACAAGGGAGGGGATACGCAGTATTTT | CASSYHKGGDTQYF
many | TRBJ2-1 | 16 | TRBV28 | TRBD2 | TGTGCCAGCACCCCCGGAGGAGCGGGAGGGCGGTATGAGCAGTTCTTC | CASTPGGAGGRYEQFF
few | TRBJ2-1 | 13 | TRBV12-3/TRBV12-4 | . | TGTGCCAGCGCCTGGCAGGGAACGGGTGAGCAGTTCTTC | CASAWQGTGEQFF
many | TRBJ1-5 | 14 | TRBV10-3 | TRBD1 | TGTGCCATCAGTAGGACAGGGGGCGGTCAGCCCCAGCATTTT | CAISRTGGGQPQHF
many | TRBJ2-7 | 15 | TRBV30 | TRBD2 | TGTGCCTGGAGTGTAATCCTAGCGGACACCTACGAGCAGTACTTC | CAWSVILADTYEQYF
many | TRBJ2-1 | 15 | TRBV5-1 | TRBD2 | TGCGCCAGCAGCTACAGCGGGAGCTCCTACAATGAGCAGTTCTTC | CASSYSGSSYNEQFF
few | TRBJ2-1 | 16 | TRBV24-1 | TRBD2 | TGTGCCACCAGTGACCCTTCTCCTAGCGGCTACAATGAGCAGTTCTTC | CATSDPSPSGYNEQFF
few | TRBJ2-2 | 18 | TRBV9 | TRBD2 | TGTGCCAGCAGCGTCACCTCGTCTAGCGGGAGGTACGGCGGGGAGCTGTTTTTT | CASSVTSSSGRYGGELFF
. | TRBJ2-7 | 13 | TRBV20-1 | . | TGCAGTGCTAGAGATGACCCCCGCGACGAGCAGTACTTC | CSARDDPRDEQYF
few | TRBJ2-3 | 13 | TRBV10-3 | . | TGTGCCATCAGTGAAAGTCCACGAGATACGCAGTATTTT | CAISESPRDTQYF
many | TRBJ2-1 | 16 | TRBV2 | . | TGTGCCAGCAGTCAACTGGGGCGGTGGGAGCGCAATGAGCAGTTCTTC | CASSQLGRWERNEQFF